This TCR beta chain derives from a study of blood T cell repertoires in COVID-19. Per the study methods: Using reference gene primer amplification, nucleated cell counts were estimated. The protocol was immunoSEQ multiplex PCR, while the TCRdb copy is restricted to in-frame clones and leaves out a portion. V, J and clone size derive from that table, while D and trimming were established from the DNA sequence. The sample holds about 240,000 clones, around 86% seen once. The origin of this receptor is a woman in her 70s with active or convalescent COVID-19. Specimen: peripheral blood.

CDR3 amino acids: CASSLFTENNSPLHF. The CDR3 nucleotides read TGTGCCAGCAGCTTGTTCACGGAGAATAATTCACCCCTCCACTTT. The genes are TRBV5-6 and TRBJ1-6; D gene uncertain. There are 15 residues in the CDR3. Germline CDR1 reads SGHDT; CDR2 reads YYEEEE. The ends were cut back, 1 base at V and 5 bases at J, with 10 bases in the middle.